This T cell receptor (beta chain) originates from a study of T cells in Graves' hyperthyroidism and ophthalmopathy. Ophthalmopathy patients all had a Clinical Activity Score of at least 3, a NOSPECS grade of at least 4 and disease under 3 months old. This CDR3 spans 16 amino acids. V lost 7 bases and J lost 4; bases outside the gene matches: 10. Germline V gene data show CDR1 as LNHDA and CDR2 as SQIVND (reference sequence). RNA transcripts served as the template for amplifying TCR beta CDR3 regions. Using the HTBI primer set, a first-round RT-PCR was run on the TCR CDR3. In TCRdb, the multiplex PCR reads were re-called with MiXCR into one record per CDR3 protein. This table holds about 640,000 distinct CDR3 sequences, roughly 20% found once.

This chain links TRBV19 with TRBJ1-5, with 10 nucleotides matching TRBD1. The source is a young man with Graves' ophthalmopathy. The sequencing sample was made of blood. The DNA of the CDR3 is TGTGCCAGTACCTTCCGCGACAGGGGGCGGAATCAGCCCCAGCATTTT. It is translated as CASTFRDRGRNQPQHF.